This entry features one T cell receptor beta chain sequence. The sample comes from a study of preoperative IRX-2 immunotherapy in early breast cancer. Sequencing used immunoSEQ multiplex PCR; TCRdb keeps in-frame clones, though not all of them. Of 35,000 to 45,000 clones detected, roughly 80% appear once; the ten largest clones hold about 1.2%. This CDR3 contains 17 residues. Treatment given: preoperative locoregional IRX-2 cytokine immunotherapy. Preoperative locoregional IRX-2 cytokine immunotherapy was tested in the phase Ib source study. V gene TRBV7-5 combines with J gene TRBJ2-3; the table's TRBD2 call for D was not verified on the DNA. TRBV7-5 has pseudogene status. The sample here was tumor tissue, taken after IRX-2 immunotherapy. This clonotype originated in a human donor with breast cancer. The CDR3 reads CASSLGAGDNSRDTQYF. The CDR3 DNA is TGTGCCAGCAGCTTAGGGGCGGGGGACAACAGTAGAGATACGCAGTATTTT.